This T cell receptor beta chain was captured in a study of regulatory T cells in long-lasting Graves disease. Documented time point: persistent/refractory GD, antithyroid drugs over 5 years with positive TRAb. PBMC RNA served as the TCR library source. American Thyroid Association guidelines were used to diagnose Graves' disease. This clonotype was detected only once. One end of the junction is discordant with germline, which a read error may explain. The authors built TCR beta libraries using iRepertoire HTBI primers and Arm-PCR of CDR3 regions. TCRdb itself ran the multiplex PCR reads through MiXCR, one entry per CDR3 protein. The table has about 430,000 distinct CDR3 sequences, 21% seen once. The clonotype originates from a female donor with Graves disease. The sequencing used peripheral blood mononuclear cells (PBMCs), collected when the disease was refractory, from a patient treated with antithyroid drugs.

The CDR3 loop reads CASSLASSMNTEAFF. The CDR3 nucleotides are TGCGCCAGCAGCTTGGCCAGTTCCATGAACACTGAAGCTTTCTTT. The genes are TRBV11-1 and TRBJ1-1, with D hard to call. Germline CDR1 is SGHAT and CDR2 is FQDESV (reference sequence). This CDR3 comprises 15 residues.